A selection of T cell receptor beta chains follows, all from one sample in a study of cytomegalovirus exposure and HLA in healthy donors. Sequenced by immunoSEQ multiplex PCR; TCRdb stores in-frame clones only, minus some. This table holds under 150,000 clones, 75% to 80% found once. The sequenced material came from PBMCs. The receptors derive from a woman aged 30 to 39 in good health and CMV-seronegative. Both conserved end residues are part of each CDR3. The D gene is left open where the match is weak. The listing skips clone size in some rows; elsewhere it reads once, few, many or a size class.

clone size: .; D gene: .; V gene: TRBV4-3; J gene: TRBJ1-5; CDR3 protein: CASSQVYRDNQPQHF; CDR3 DNA: TGCGCCAGCAGCCAAGTGTACAGGGACAATCAGCCCCAGCATTTT
clone size: .; D gene: TRBD2; V gene: TRBV10-3; J gene: TRBJ2-7; CDR3 protein: CAISDYGLAGTYEQYF; CDR3 DNA: TGTGCCATCAGTGACTATGGACTAGCTGGCACCTACGAGCAGTACTTC
clone size: once; D gene: TRBD1; V gene: TRBV13; J gene: TRBJ1-1; CDR3 protein: CASSARQGRGNTEAFF; CDR3 DNA: TGTGCCAGCAGCGCCCGACAGGGGAGGGGGAACACTGAAGCTTTCTTT
clone size: once; D gene: .; V gene: TRBV4-1; J gene: TRBJ2-7; CDR3 protein: CASSQGTGGRRYEQYF; CDR3 DNA: TGCGCCAGCAGCCAAGGGACGGGGGGCCGGAGATACGAGCAGTACTTC
clone size: .; D gene: TRBD1; V gene: TRBV30; J gene: TRBJ2-1; CDR3 protein: CAWKGNRGQGMAQFF; CDR3 DNA: TGTGCCTGGAAAGGGAACAGGGGTCAAGGGATGGCGCAGTTCTTC
clone size: few; D gene: TRBD1; V gene: TRBV5-4; J gene: TRBJ2-3; CDR3 protein: CASSFRDRGADTQYF; CDR3 DNA: TGTGCCAGCAGCTTCCGGGACAGGGGAGCAGATACGCAGTATTTT
clone size: .; D gene: .; V gene: TRBV4-2; J gene: TRBJ1-1; CDR3 protein: CASSQDYRGAEAFF; CDR3 DNA: TGTGCCAGCAGCCAGGACTACCGGGGAGCTGAAGCTTTCTTT
clone size: .; D gene: TRBD2; V gene: TRBV7-9; J gene: TRBJ2-5; CDR3 protein: CASSLRGGLKETQYF; CDR3 DNA: TGTGCCAGCAGCTTACGGGGGGGCCTTAAAGAGACCCAGTACTTC
clone size: .; D gene: TRBD1; V gene: TRBV7-6; J gene: TRBJ2-6; CDR3 protein: CASSPTGGRAGANVLTF; CDR3 DNA: TGTGCCAGCAGCCCGACAGGGGGCCGTGCTGGGGCCAACGTCCTGACTTTC
clone size: .; D gene: TRBD2; V gene: TRBV7-2; J gene: TRBJ2-3; CDR3 protein: CASSPWTSGTDTQYF; CDR3 DNA: TGTGCCAGCAGCCCGTGGACTAGCGGCACAGATACGCAGTATTTT
clone size: once; D gene: TRBD2; V gene: TRBV19; J gene: TRBJ2-3; CDR3 protein: CASRIGASGDTDTQYF; CDR3 DNA: TGTGCCAGTAGGATTGGGGCTAGCGGGGACACAGATACGCAGTATTTT
clone size: .; D gene: .; V gene: TRBV7-8; J gene: TRBJ1-5; CDR3 protein: CASSSHRDSNQPQHF; CDR3 DNA: TGTGCCAGCAGCAGTCACAGGGATAGCAATCAGCCCCAGCATTTT
clone size: .; D gene: TRBD2; V gene: TRBV7-9; J gene: TRBJ2-7; CDR3 protein: CSSSFAGGNEQYF; CDR3 DNA: TGTTCCAGCAGCTTCGCGGGGGGTAACGAGCAGTACTTC
clone size: .; D gene: .; V gene: TRBV6-5; J gene: TRBJ2-7; CDR3 protein: CASSYAGSSEQYF; CDR3 DNA: TGTGCCAGCAGTTACGCGGGATCTAGCGAGCAGTACTTC
clone size: few; D gene: TRBD1; V gene: TRBV6-1; J gene: TRBJ1-6; CDR3 protein: CASSASRTGATNSPLHF; CDR3 DNA: TGTGCCAGCAGTGCGTCCCGGACAGGGGCCACTAATTCACCCCTCCACTTT
clone size: .; D gene: TRBD1; V gene: TRBV13; J gene: TRBJ1-1; CDR3 protein: CASSPMRGRTEAFF; CDR3 DNA: TGTGCCAGCTCTCCCATGAGGGGGCGGACTGAAGCTTTCTTT
clone size: few; D gene: TRBD1; V gene: TRBV5-4; J gene: TRBJ2-7; CDR3 protein: CASSGGQASTYEQYF; CDR3 DNA: TGTGCCAGCAGCGGCGGACAGGCCTCAACCTACGAGCAGTACTTC
clone size: few; D gene: TRBD2; V gene: TRBV27; J gene: TRBJ2-3; CDR3 protein: CASSFGLGSSTDTQYF; CDR3 DNA: TGTGCCAGCAGTTTTGGACTAGGCTCTAGCACAGATACGCAGTATTTT
clone size: .; D gene: TRBD1; V gene: TRBV5-1; J gene: TRBJ2-5; CDR3 protein: CASSVGTGGFIGETQYF; CDR3 DNA: TGCGCCAGCAGTGTCGGGACAGGGGGGTTCATCGGAGAGACCCAGTACTTC
clone size: once; D gene: TRBD2; V gene: TRBV5-6; J gene: TRBJ2-7; CDR3 protein: CASSFYEGGGATHEQYF; CDR3 DNA: TGTGCCAGCAGCTTCTATGAAGGCGGGGGGGCCACCCACGAGCAGTACTTC
clone size: .; D gene: TRBD1; V gene: TRBV5-5; J gene: TRBJ2-7; CDR3 protein: CASSTVTGGLAYEQYF; CDR3 DNA: TGTGCCAGCAGCACCGTGACAGGGGGCTTAGCCTACGAGCAGTACTTC
clone size: .; D gene: .; V gene: TRBV19; J gene: TRBJ1-2; CDR3 protein: CASKISGIDGYTF; CDR3 DNA: TGTGCCAGTAAGATTTCGGGTATTGATGGCTACACCTTC
clone size: .; D gene: .; V gene: TRBV2; J gene: TRBJ1-6; CDR3 protein: CASRGAAIGPLHF; CDR3 DNA: TGTGCCAGCAGAGGAGCGGCGATCGGGCCCCTCCACTTT
clone size: once; D gene: .; V gene: TRBV7-3; J gene: TRBJ1-4; CDR3 protein: CASSLKLGPNEKLFF; CDR3 DNA: TGTGCCAGCAGCTTAAAACTGGGCCCGAATGAAAAACTGTTTTTT
clone size: .; D gene: .; V gene: TRBV6-5; J gene: TRBJ2-7; CDR3 protein: CASSYAGGKQYF; CDR3 DNA: TGTGCCAGCAGTTACGCAGGGGGGAAGCAGTACTTC
clone size: .; D gene: .; V gene: TRBV6-5; J gene: TRBJ2-7; CDR3 protein: CASRRQIGGSYEQYF; CDR3 DNA: TGTGCCAGCAGAAGACAGATCGGGGGTTCCTACGAGCAGTACTTC
clone size: few; D gene: .; V gene: TRBV6-5; J gene: TRBJ2-2; CDR3 protein: CASSYRLSVAGELFF; CDR3 DNA: TGTGCCAGCAGTTACCGACTCTCGGTTGCCGGGGAGCTGTTTTTT
clone size: .; D gene: .; V gene: TRBV6-5; J gene: TRBJ1-5; CDR3 protein: CASSYSPRGQQHF; CDR3 DNA: TGTGCCAGCAGTTACAGCCCCAGGGGACAACAGCATTTT
clone size: .; D gene: .; V gene: TRBV23-1; J gene: TRBJ1-5; CDR3 protein: CASSQPHPGGNQPQHF; CDR3 DNA: TGCGCCAGCAGTCAACCCCATCCCGGTGGCAATCAGCCCCAGCATTTT
clone size: .; D gene: .; V gene: TRBV27; J gene: TRBJ2-7; CDR3 protein: CASSLARVGEQYF; CDR3 DNA: TGTGCCAGCAGTTTAGCCAGGGTGGGGGAGCAGTACTTC
clone size: .; D gene: TRBD1; V gene: TRBV9; J gene: TRBJ1-6; CDR3 protein: CASSPTGGGGSPLHF; CDR3 DNA: TGTGCCAGCAGCCCGACAGGGGGCGGGGGGTCACCCCTCCACTTT
clone size: .; D gene: .; V gene: TRBV6-6; J gene: TRBJ2-7; CDR3 protein: CASSNRGGFSYEQYF; CDR3 DNA: TGTGCCAGCAGCAACAGGGGGGGTTTTTCCTACGAGCAGTACTTC
clone size: .; D gene: TRBD1; V gene: TRBV18; J gene: TRBJ2-6; CDR3 protein: CASSPLGTGGSGANVLTF; CDR3 DNA: TGTGCCAGCTCACCCCTAGGGACAGGGGGTTCTGGGGCCAACGTCCTGACTTTC
clone size: .; D gene: TRBD1; V gene: TRBV4-1; J gene: TRBJ2-4; CDR3 protein: CASSQDKDRYIQYF; CDR3 DNA: TGCGCCAGCAGCCAAGACAAGGACAGGTACATTCAGTACTTC
clone size: .; D gene: .; V gene: TRBV5-4; J gene: TRBJ1-1; CDR3 protein: CASSLGPGVNTEAFF; CDR3 DNA: TGTGCCAGCAGCTTGGGGCCGGGGGTGAACACTGAAGCTTTCTTT
clone size: once; D gene: TRBD1; V gene: TRBV5-4; J gene: TRBJ2-7; CDR3 protein: CASSWARGQGTYEQYF; CDR3 DNA: TGTGCCAGCAGCTGGGCCCGAGGACAGGGCACCTACGAGCAGTACTTC
clone size: few; D gene: .; V gene: TRBV19; J gene: TRBJ2-2; CDR3 protein: CASKGAGSNTGELFF; CDR3 DNA: TGTGCCAGTAAAGGGGCGGGGAGTAACACCGGGGAGCTGTTTTTT
clone size: .; D gene: .; V gene: TRBV30; J gene: TRBJ2-5; CDR3 protein: CAWSQGFQETQYF; CDR3 DNA: TGTGCCTGGAGTCAGGGTTTCCAAGAGACCCAGTACTTC
clone size: .; D gene: TRBD2; V gene: TRBV5-1; J gene: TRBJ2-6; CDR3 protein: CASSATLGGGVSGANVLTF; CDR3 DNA: TGCGCCAGCAGCGCCACCTTGGGGGGAGGGGTCTCTGGGGCCAACGTCCTGACTTTC
clone size: .; D gene: TRBD1; V gene: TRBV7-2; J gene: TRBJ1-5; CDR3 protein: CASAQGLNQPQHF; CDR3 DNA: TGTGCCAGCGCACAGGGGCTCAATCAGCCCCAGCATTTT
clone size: few; D gene: .; V gene: TRBV5-1; J gene: TRBJ1-1; CDR3 protein: CASSLYPATEAFF; CDR3 DNA: TGCGCCAGCAGCTTGTATCCAGCGACTGAAGCTTTCTTT
clone size: few; D gene: TRBD1; V gene: TRBV5-1; J gene: TRBJ2-7; CDR3 protein: CASSVTGGLYEQYF; CDR3 DNA: TGCGCCAGCAGCGTGACAGGGGGCTTGTACGAGCAGTACTTC
clone size: .; D gene: TRBD1; V gene: TRBV19; J gene: TRBJ1-1; CDR3 protein: CASIVGSGGRNTEAFF; CDR3 DNA: TGTGCCAGTATCGTTGGGTCAGGGGGTAGAAACACTGAAGCTTTCTTT
clone size: .; D gene: TRBD1; V gene: TRBV19; J gene: TRBJ1-2; CDR3 protein: CASSMGQGEPLYGYTF; CDR3 DNA: TGTGCCAGTAGTATGGGACAGGGAGAGCCGCTTTATGGCTACACCTTC
clone size: .; D gene: TRBD1; V gene: TRBV29-1; J gene: TRBJ2-1; CDR3 protein: CSVSGQGMDRYNEQFF; CDR3 DNA: TGCAGCGTCTCGGGACAGGGGATGGATCGTTACAATGAGCAGTTCTTC
clone size: .; D gene: TRBD1; V gene: TRBV9; J gene: TRBJ1-2; CDR3 protein: CASSVGQGGSYGYTF; CDR3 DNA: TGTGCCAGCAGCGTAGGGCAGGGGGGATCTTATGGCTACACCTTC
clone size: .; D gene: .; V gene: TRBV7-8; J gene: TRBJ1-1; CDR3 protein: CASSSGQLNTEAFF; CDR3 DNA: TGTGCCAGCAGCTCAGGACAGTTGAACACTGAAGCTTTCTTT
clone size: .; D gene: TRBD2; V gene: TRBV7-9; J gene: TRBJ2-1; CDR3 protein: CASPKAGELDNEQFF; CDR3 DNA: TGTGCCAGCCCTAAAGCGGGGGAGCTTGACAATGAGCAGTTCTTC
clone size: .; D gene: TRBD1; V gene: TRBV5-1; J gene: TRBJ1-1; CDR3 protein: CASTVRQGMNTEAFF; CDR3 DNA: TGCGCCAGCACCGTTCGACAGGGAATGAACACTGAAGCTTTCTTT
clone size: .; D gene: TRBD1; V gene: TRBV27; J gene: TRBJ1-5; CDR3 protein: CASTITGGSQPQHF; CDR3 DNA: TGTGCCAGCACCATCACAGGGGGCTCTCAGCCCCAGCATTTT
clone size: .; D gene: TRBD1; V gene: TRBV5-1; J gene: TRBJ1-1; CDR3 protein: CASSAYRGNTEAFF; CDR3 DNA: TGCGCCAGCAGCGCTTACAGGGGGAACACTGAAGCTTTCTTT
clone size: .; D gene: TRBD2; V gene: TRBV11-2; J gene: TRBJ2-3; CDR3 protein: CASSFQLAGGPSDTQYF; CDR3 DNA: TGTGCCAGCAGCTTCCAACTAGCGGGGGGGCCGTCAGATACGCAGTATTTT
clone size: .; D gene: .; V gene: TRBV5-1; J gene: TRBJ1-2; CDR3 protein: CASSIDSNYGHTF; CDR3 DNA: TGCGCCAGCAGCATAGACAGCAACTATGGCCACACCTTC
clone size: .; D gene: .; V gene: TRBV9; J gene: TRBJ1-1; CDR3 protein: CASSPELYAEAFF; CDR3 DNA: TGTGCCAGCAGCCCTGAACTTTACGCTGAAGCTTTCTTT